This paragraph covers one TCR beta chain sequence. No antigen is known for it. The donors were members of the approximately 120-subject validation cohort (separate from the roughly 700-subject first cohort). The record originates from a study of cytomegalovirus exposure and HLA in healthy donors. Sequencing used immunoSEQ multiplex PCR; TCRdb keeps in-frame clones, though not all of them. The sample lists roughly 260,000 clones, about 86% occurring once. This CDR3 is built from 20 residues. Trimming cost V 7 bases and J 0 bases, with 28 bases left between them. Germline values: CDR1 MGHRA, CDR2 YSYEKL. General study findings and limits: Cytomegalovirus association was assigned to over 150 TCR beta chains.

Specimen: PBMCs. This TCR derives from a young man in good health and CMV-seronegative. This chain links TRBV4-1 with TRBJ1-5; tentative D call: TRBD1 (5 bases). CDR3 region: CASTPGGGPLFPNSNQPQHF. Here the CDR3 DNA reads TGCGCCAGCACACCCGGCGGGGGACCCCTATTCCCCAATAGCAATCAGCCCCAGCATTTT.